This T cell receptor beta chain emerged from a study of T cell responses to AZD1222 COVID-19 vaccine. Study-wide results and limits: Baseline serology detected seropositivity in only five to seven AZD1222 recipients. Increases in Spike-specific TCR breadth and depth were seen after two AZD1222 doses. Targets within unmutated variant regions were reportedly found for nearly half of spike-specific TCRs. Clonal diversity was possibly underestimated, and the donors were mostly white British, with more females.

This CDR3 spans 16 amino acids. CDR1 KGHSH and CDR2 LQKENI come from the germline V gene. Trimming cost V 2 bases and J 0 bases, with 12 bases left between them. On this clone itself: The antigen is unknown.

The method was immunoSEQ multiplex PCR; TCRdb's version includes in-frame clones alone and lacks a portion of them. The sample has 100,000 to 150,000 clones, 86% seen once. The chain employs TRBV18 and TRBJ2-3, with D uncertain. The material sequenced was peripheral blood, taken on day 0 of AZD1222 vaccination. The receptor comes from an adult in good health. CDR3 sequence reads: CASSPWLEPSTDTQYF. The CDR3 DNA is TGTGCCAGCTCACCATGGTTAGAACCTAGCACAGATACGCAGTATTTT. Using reference TRBV18 and TRBJ2-3 for the parts outside the CDR3, the full variable domain is NAGVMQNPRHLVRRRGQEARLRCSPMKGHSHVYWYRQLPEEGLKFMVYLQKENIIDESGMPKERFSAEFPKEGPSILRIQQVVRGDSAAYFCASSPWLEPSTDTQYFGPGTRLTVL.